The 15 T cell receptor beta chains presented below share a single source sample, sequenced in a study of cytomegalovirus exposure and HLA in healthy donors. The PCR used 60 Vbeta and 13 Jbeta primers. Sequencing was performed with immunoSEQ multiplex PCR; in TCRdb, only in-frame clones are kept and a portion is missing. The sample yields around 200,000 clones, roughly four fifths seen once. The sequencing sample was made of PBMCs. Source of these receptors: a man younger than 45 in good health and CMV-seronegative.

This clone was counted a few times. This sequence joins TRBV30 and TRBJ1-1; D is ambiguous. V was pared by 0 bases and J by 1 base, with 6 bases between. CDR3 length: 13 amino acids. CDR1 and CDR2 from the germline V gene are GTSNPN and SVGIG (reference sequence). CDR3 nucleotides: TGTGCCTGGAGTGTACGAGGGAACACTGAAGCTTTCTTT. It encodes CAWSVRGNTEAFF.

V is TRBV5-4 and J is TRBJ2-2; TRBD1 matches at 9 bases. This CDR3 comprises 15 residues. The trim removed 4 bases at V and 4 bases at J, leaving 5 bases unmatched. Germline V CDR1 and CDR2: SGHNT, YYREEE (reference sequence). The CDR3 DNA follows: TGTGCCAGCAGCCAGGGACAGGGCGGCACCGGGGAGCTGTTTTTT. Translation gives CASSQGQGGTGELFF.

This clone appeared a single time. The V call is TRBV11-2, the J call TRBJ2-2; tentatively, D is TRBD2 (6 bases). There are 17 residues in the CDR3. Germline CDR1 reads SGHAT; CDR2 reads FQNNGV. V was shortened by 10 bases and J by 6 bases, with 27 bases between the two germline ends. The CDR3 DNA sequence: TGTGCCACCTACAGTCTAGGGGACTCGCGACGGGCCGGGGAGCTGTTTTTT. Translated: CATYSLGDSRRAGELFF.

The chain is built from TRBV6-5 and TRBJ1-1, with D uncertain. V lost 5 bases and J 8 bases, leaving 15 bases between the germline ends. The CDR3 runs to 13 residues. In germline, CDR1 is MNHEY, CDR2 SVGAGI. This CDR3 is CASSVSIQTEAFF. Written as DNA, the CDR3 is TGTGCCAGCAGTGTTAGTATACAGACCGAAGCTTTCTTT.

This clone has only one observation. V gene TRBV18 combines with J gene TRBJ1-3, with TRBD1 matching 8 bases. CDR1 KGHSH and CDR2 LQKENI come from the germline V gene. The CDR3 is 16 residues long. V was clipped by 5 bases and J by 4 bases; unmatched bases: 10. The DNA for the CDR3 is TGTGCCAGCTCAATATCGGACAGGGCCGGGGGAAACACCATATATTTT. Protein product: CASSISDRAGGNTIYF.

The gene calls are TRBV29-1 and TRBJ1-2; D is possibly TRBD1 (6 bases). This CDR3 is 13 amino acids long. Germline CDR1 and CDR2: SQVTM and ANQGSEA. Trimming shortened V by 7 bases and J by 5 bases, and 17 bases separated the two germline ends. The CDR3 reads CSAGGGQSYGYTF. The CDR3 nucleotides read TGCAGCGCCGGGGGGGGGCAGAGTTATGGCTACACCTTC.

V gene TRBV4-1 combines with J gene TRBJ1-2; D uncertain. Germline CDR1 reads MGHRA; CDR2 reads YSYEKL. The CDR3 length is 16 residues. The V and J ends lost 0 bases and 1 base respectively, with 12 bases between them. The chain's CDR3 is CASSQDMGRDNYGYTF. CDR3 nucleotides: TGCGCCAGCAGCCAAGATATGGGGAGGGATAACTATGGCTACACCTTC.

This sequence joins TRBV25-1 and TRBJ1-6; D ambiguous. The germline V gene encodes CDR1 MGHDK and CDR2 SYGVNS. CDR3 length equals 14 residues. V was pared by 4 bases and J by 6 bases, with 10 bases between. The CDR3 region has the DNA TGTGCCAGCAGTGCCCATGGAGGTAATTCACCCCTCCACTTT. Its translation is CASSAHGGNSPLHF. Combining the CDR3 with reference TRBV25-1 and TRBJ1-6 gives the whole variable domain EADIYQTPRYLVIGTGKKITLECSQTMGHDKMYWYQQDPGMELHLIHYSYGVNSTEKGDLSSESTVSRIRTEHFPLTLESARPSHTSQYLCASSAHGGNSPLHFGNGTRLTVT.

This clone was found once. This chain connects TRBV27 to TRBJ2-7; a possible D gene is TRBD2 (6 bases). CDR3 size: 12 residues. Germline V CDR1 and CDR2: MNHEY, SMNVEV (reference sequence). Trimming removed 8 bases from V and 5 bases from J, with 13 bases in between. CDR3 DNA sequence: TGTGCCAGCGGAACTAGCAGCCACGAGCAGTACTTC. Its protein product is CASGTSSHEQYF.

The chain joins TRBV10-3 to TRBJ2-5; D is uncertain. Trimming took 0 bases from V and 0 from J, leaving 14 bases between them. This CDR3 region has 17 residues. CDR1 and CDR2 from the germline V gene are ENHRY and SYGVKD. Written as DNA, the CDR3 is TGTGCCATCAGTGAGTCGATGAGCGTTCCGAACCAAGAGACCCAGTACTTC. Its protein product is CAISESMSVPNQETQYF.

The genes are TRBV9 and TRBJ2-3, with 11 bases that match TRBD2. J lost 2 bases, V lost 3 bases, and 14 bases had no gene match. The CDR3 loop spans 19 amino acids. Germline lookup yields CDR1 SGDLS and CDR2 YYNGEE. The CDR3 sequence: CASSGSPSETSGNTDTQYF. The CDR3 region has the DNA TGTGCCAGCAGCGGGAGTCCCTCCGAGACTAGCGGGAACACAGATACGCAGTATTTT. Combining the CDR3 with reference TRBV9 and TRBJ2-3 gives the whole variable domain DSGVTQTPKHLITATGQRVTLRCSPRSGDLSVYWYQQSLDQGLQFLIQYYNGEERAKGNILERFSAQQFPDLHSELNLSSLELGDSALYFCASSGSPSETSGNTDTQYFGPGTRLTVL.

The chain joins TRBV6-5 to TRBJ2-7; D is possibly TRBD1 (6 bases). The CDR3 runs to 15 residues. V was pared by 7 bases and J by 0 bases, with 16 bases between. Looked up from germline, CDR1 is MNHEY and CDR2 is SVGAGI. CDR3 sequence (DNA): TGTGCCAGCAATAGAGACAGGTCCAGCTCCTACGAGCAGTACTTC. Its protein is CASNRDRSSSYEQYF.

The chain combines TRBV28 with TRBJ2-3; 9 bases map to TRBD2. The length of the CDR3 is 16 residues. V lost 3 bases, J lost 3 bases, and 7 bases stayed unmatched. CDR1 and CDR2 (germline): MDHEN, SYDVKM. The DNA of the CDR3 is TGTGCCAGCAGTTTCTATAGCGGGAGTGCGACAGATACGCAGTATTTT. Translated, it gives CASSFYSGSATDTQYF.

The chain employs TRBV29-1 and TRBJ1-5, with D possibly matching TRBD1 (6 bases). Between the trimmed V and J ends, which lost 4 bases and 1 base, there was a span of 8 bases. The CDR3 spans 13 residues. In germline, CDR1 is SQVTM, CDR2 ANQGSEA. As DNA, the CDR3 is TGCAGCGTTGGGCAGGGGAGCAATCAGCCCCAGCATTTT. Its translation is CSVGQGSNQPQHF.

The gene calls are TRBV10-3 and TRBJ2-3; D is unclear. The V gene lost 6 bases and the J gene lost 4 bases, with 14 bases spanning the gap. From germline, CDR1 is ENHRY and CDR2 SYGVKD. The CDR3 extends over 14 amino acids. CDR3 loop: CAISKRTSADTQYF. Here the CDR3 DNA reads TGTGCCATCAGCAAAAGAACTTCCGCAGATACGCAGTATTTT.